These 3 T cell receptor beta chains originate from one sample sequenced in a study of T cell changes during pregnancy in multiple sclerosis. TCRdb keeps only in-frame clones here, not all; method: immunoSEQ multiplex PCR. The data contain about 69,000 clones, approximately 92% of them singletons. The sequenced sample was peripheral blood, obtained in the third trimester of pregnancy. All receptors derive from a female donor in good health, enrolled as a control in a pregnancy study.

The CDR3 DNA reads as TGTGCCAGCAGCTTAGAGACAGGGGCCTATGGCTACACCTTC. Protein sequence: CASSLETGAYGYTF. The chain uses TRBV11-2 and TRBJ1-2; 8 nucleotides agree with TRBD1. The CDR3 is 14 amino acids. V gave up 0 bases and J gave up 4 bases; unmatched junction bases: 1. Germline V gives CDR1 SGHAT, CDR2 FQNNGV.

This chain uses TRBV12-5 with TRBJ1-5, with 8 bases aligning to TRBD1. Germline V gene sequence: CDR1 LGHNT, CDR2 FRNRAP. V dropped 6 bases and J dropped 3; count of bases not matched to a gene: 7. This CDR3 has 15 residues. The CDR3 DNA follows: TGTGCTAGTGGGACCGGGACAGGAGACAATCAGCCCCAGCATTTT. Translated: CASGTGTGDNQPQHF. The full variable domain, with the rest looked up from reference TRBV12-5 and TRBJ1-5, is DARVTQTPRHKVTEMGQEVTMRCQPILGHNTVFWYRQTMMQGLELLAYFRNRAPLDDSGMPKDRFSAEMPDATLATLKIQPSEPRDSAVYFCASGTGTGDNQPQHFGDGTRLSIL.

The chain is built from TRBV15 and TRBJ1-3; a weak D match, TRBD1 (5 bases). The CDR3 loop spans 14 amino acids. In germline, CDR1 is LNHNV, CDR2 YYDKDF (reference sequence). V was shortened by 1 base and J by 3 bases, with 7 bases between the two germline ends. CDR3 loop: CATSRGGGGNTIYF. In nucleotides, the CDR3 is TGTGCCACCAGCAGAGGGGGGGGTGGAAACACCATATATTTT.